This TCR beta chain was found in a study of cytomegalovirus exposure and HLA in healthy donors. The wider study: A data release that came early held about 89 million unique TCRs from HLA-typed donors.

Study results and limitations: Accurate predictions that matched the HLA-A and HLA-B alleles of most subjects were reportedly made from TCR beta sequences.

The V end lost 3 bases, the J end lost 0 bases, and 12 bases lay between the germline ends. The CDR3 loop spans 16 amino acids. The V gene's germline CDR1 is LNHDA and CDR2 SQIVND (reference sequence). This PCR relied on a set of 60 Vbeta primers and 13 Jbeta primers. TCRdb's table, derived via immunoSEQ multiplex PCR, lists solely in-frame clones and lacks some. The table gives more than 90,000 clones; the top ten clones make up about 4% of it. To note about this clone: Its antigen is unknown.

What was sequenced was PBMCs. This clonotype was sampled from a man younger than 45 in good health and CMV-seronegative. V gene TRBV19 combines with J gene TRBJ1-3; weak D call: TRBD1 (6 bases). Here the CDR3 DNA reads TGTGCCAGTAGTATCCGACAGGTGAACTCTGGAAACACCATATATTTT. It encodes CASSIRQVNSGNTIYF.